This T cell receptor (beta chain) is from a study of CXCR3-negative and CXCR3-positive naive CD8 T cells. Overall study context: Roughly 130 million TRB reads were obtained in total, which works out to about 1.5 +/- 0.3 million per library.

Turning to this clonotype: Its specificity is unknown.

Phenotypically, naive CD8+ T cells corresponded to CD45RO-CCR7+CD27+CD95-. 5' RACE that incorporated UMI labels was used to prepare the TRB cDNA libraries. TCRdb reprocessed the 5' RACE reads, keeping one entry per CDR3 protein, no DNA. The specimen's table records some 150,000 distinct CDR3 sequences. Germline CDR1 reads SNHLY; CDR2 reads FYNNEI. The CDR3 extends over 15 amino acids. Findings and caveats of the study: TRBV-TRBJ usage was similar across naive CXCR3 subsets but distinct in memory cells. Memory CD8+ cells had much lower diversity, and both naive subsets had comparably high diversity. Naive cells positive for CXCR3 carried more hydrophobic TRB CDR3s than CXCR3-negative ones.

Sequenced: naive CXCR3+ CD8+ T cells from blood. Subset defined: CD45RO-CCR7+CD27+CD95- naive CD8+ T cells expressing CXCR3 (TNR3+). The receptor was isolated from a human donor in good health. Some clones in this sample may be carry-over from other donors' samples. The genes are TRBV2 and TRBJ2-1; TCRdb reports TRBD2, a call that lacks DNA to check it against. CDR3 loop: CASSESAGLENEQFF.